The 7 T cell receptor gamma chains below come from one sample, sequenced in a study of γδ T cells in repeated Plasmodium falciparum infection. TCRdb fed the multiplex PCR reads into CATT to redo clone calling. The repertoire holds about 15,000 gamma-chain clones, with 1.6% as singletons. Bulk repertoires came from Vgamma9/Vdelta2+ or Vdelta2-negative gammadelta T cells flow-sorted from PBMC. Sequencing used gamma-delta T cells from blood. The receptors shown here come from a pool of human donors (malaria-infected and uninfected, not separated).

This clone was counted at least ten times. TCRdb records a much larger clone's protein for this DNA, with a difference at residue 10 that likely arises from a read error; the protein given is the translation of the DNA. The chain uses TRGV4 and TRGJ1 or TRGJ2. TCRdb gives no J gene; it was assigned here by matching the DNA to germline. The CDR3 is made up of 13 amino acids. V gave up 0 bases and J gave up 12 bases; unmatched junction bases: 11. CDR1 and CDR2 from the germline V gene are EGSTGY and YDSYTSSV. This chain's CDR3 is CATWDGPSWSKLF. The CDR3 DNA sequence: TGTGCCACCTGGGATGGGCCTTCGTGGTCGAAACTCTTT.

This clone has ten or more counts. TCRdb's protein for this DNA is that of a much larger clone and differs from the translation at residue 9, likely a read error; the protein shown is the DNA translation. This chain links TRGV9 with TRGJP. The CDR3 has 15 residues. Germline CDR1 is GITISATS and CDR2 is ISYDGTV (reference sequence). CDR3 in DNA: TGTGCCTTGTGGGAGGTGCTATTGGTCAAAAAAATCAAGGTATTT. Residues: CALWEVLLVKKIKVF.

This clone was counted only a few times. This may be a read error, as it is one base from a much larger clone. Because the CDR3's place on the DNA is in doubt, the DNA is left out and the CDR3 is given as listed by TCRdb. V gene TRGV3 was called; the J gene was not. 25 amino acids form the CDR3, both terminal residues included. From germline, CDR1 is VTNTFY and CDR2 YDVSTARD (reference sequence). CDR3 loop: CATINSLAMEQHLLSQVSIGRIQHF.

Turning to this clone: This DNA translates differently at residue 9 from the TCRdb protein, which is that of a much larger clone; a read error is likely, and the protein shown is the DNA's own translation. The DNA for the CDR3 is TGTGCCTTGTGGGAGGTTGGTGGAGATTTGGGCAAAAAAATCAAGGTATTT. It is translated as CALWEVGGDLGKKIKVF. The V and J genes are TRGV9 and TRGJP. Germline lookup yields CDR1 GITISATS and CDR2 ISYDGTV (reference sequence). The CDR3 extends over 17 amino acids. J was trimmed by 10 bases and V by 1 base; bases with no gene match: 10.

Remarks on this clone: The TCRdb protein comes from a much larger clone and disagrees with this DNA's translation at residue 3, likely due to a read error; the protein given here is derived from the DNA. CDR3 nucleotide sequence: TGTGCCATGTGGGAGGCTTGGAAACTCTTT. It encodes CAMWEAWKLF. V is TRGV9 and J is TRGJ1 or TRGJ2. In germline, CDR1 is GITISATS, CDR2 ISYDGTV (reference sequence). This CDR3 comprises 10 residues.

The table lists this clone with many counts. The TCRdb record carries a much larger clone's protein, which differs from this DNA's translation at residue 4; a read error is the likely cause, and the protein listed here is the DNA translation. This chain connects TRGV9 to TRGJP. The J gene was missing in TCRdb and was found by matching the end of the DNA to germline. The CDR3 spans 17 residues. CDR1 is GITISATS, CDR2 ISYDGTV, per germline (reference sequence). The CDR3: CALREVRQELGKKIKVF. The CDR3 coding sequence is TGTGCCTTGCGGGAGGTGAGGCAAGAGTTGGGCAAAAAAATCAAGGTATTT.

This clone was seen many times. A far larger clone is off by one base, so a read error is likely. Other DNA sequences within the sample encode an identical CDR3. V is TRGV9 and J is TRGJP. V was pared by 1 base and J by 7 bases, with 7 bases of the junction left unmatched. The CDR3 extends over 17 amino acids. Germline loops: CDR1 GITISATS, CDR2 ISYDGTV (reference sequence). The CDR3 is CALWEVPQELGKKIKVF. CDR3 bases: TGTGCCTTGTGGGAGGTCCCGCAGGAGTTGGGCAAAAAAATCAAGGTATTT.